This record looks at one TCR beta chain sequence and its context. The CDR3 contains 18 residues. Germline V CDR1 and CDR2: LGHNT, FRNRAP. V was clipped by 4 bases and J by 0 bases; unmatched bases: 14. These data are taken from a study of control samples from healthy donors and cancer patients. Libraries were prepared by immunoSEQ multiplex PCR; TCRdb keeps only in-frame clonotypes and omits some of them. This table has about 58,000 clones, 70% to 90% appearing once. The sequencing sample was made of PBMCs. The source of this sequence is a woman aged 55 to 70 with lung cancer. This chain links TRBV12-5 with TRBJ2-7, with 8 positions matching TRBD2. The CDR3 nucleotides read TGTGCTAGTGGTTACTTCGGGGGGGGCTTGCTTATCTCCTACGAGCAGTACTTC. The encoded protein is CASGYFGGGLLISYEQYF.